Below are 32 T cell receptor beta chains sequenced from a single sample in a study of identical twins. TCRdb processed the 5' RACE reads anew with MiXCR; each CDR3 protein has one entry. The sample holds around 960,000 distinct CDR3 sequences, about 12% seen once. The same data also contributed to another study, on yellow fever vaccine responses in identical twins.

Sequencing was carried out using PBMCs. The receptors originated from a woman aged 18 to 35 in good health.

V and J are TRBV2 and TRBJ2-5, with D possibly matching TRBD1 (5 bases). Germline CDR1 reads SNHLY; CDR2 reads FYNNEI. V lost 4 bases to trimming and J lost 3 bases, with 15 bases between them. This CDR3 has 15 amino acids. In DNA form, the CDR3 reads TGTGCCAGCAGTGCGGACACCGGATTCGAAGAGACCCAGTACTTC. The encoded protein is CASSADTGFEETQYF. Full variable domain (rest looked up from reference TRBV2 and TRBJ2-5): EPEVTQTPSHQVTQMGQEVILRCVPISNHLYFYWYRQILGQKVEFLVSFYNNEISEKSEIFDDQFSVERPDGSNFTLKIRSTKLEDSAMYFCASSADTGFEETQYFGPGTRLLVL.

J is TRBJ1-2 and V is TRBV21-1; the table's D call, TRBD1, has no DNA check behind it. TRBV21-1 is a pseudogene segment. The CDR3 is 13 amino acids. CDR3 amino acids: CASSRAGGYGYTF. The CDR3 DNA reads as TGTGCCAGCAGCAGGGCCGGGGGCTATGGCTACACCTTC.

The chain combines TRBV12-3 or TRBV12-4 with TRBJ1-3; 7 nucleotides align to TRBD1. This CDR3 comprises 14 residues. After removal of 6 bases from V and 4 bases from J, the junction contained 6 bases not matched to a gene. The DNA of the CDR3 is TGTGCCAGCAGCGGGACAGCATCCGGAAACACCATATATTTT. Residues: CASSGTASGNTIYF.

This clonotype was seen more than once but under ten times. This CDR3 reads CASSPEPFYNEQFF. CDR3 bases: TGCGCCAGCAGCCCAGAGCCATTTTACAATGAGCAGTTCTTC. J is TRBJ2-1 and V is TRBV5-1; the D is unclear. The CDR3 contains 14 residues. Trimming took 4 bases from V and 4 from J, leaving 12 bases between them. Germline V gene lookup returns CDR1 SGHRS and CDR2 YFSETQ.

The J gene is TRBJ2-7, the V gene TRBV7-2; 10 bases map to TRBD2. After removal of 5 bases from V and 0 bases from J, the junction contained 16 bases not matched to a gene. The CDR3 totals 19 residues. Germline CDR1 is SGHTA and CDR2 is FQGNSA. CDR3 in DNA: TGTGCCAGCAGCCCCCGATCTAGCGGGGGCATAAAGAGCTCCTACGAGCAGTACGTC. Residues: CASSPRSSGGIKSSYEQYV.

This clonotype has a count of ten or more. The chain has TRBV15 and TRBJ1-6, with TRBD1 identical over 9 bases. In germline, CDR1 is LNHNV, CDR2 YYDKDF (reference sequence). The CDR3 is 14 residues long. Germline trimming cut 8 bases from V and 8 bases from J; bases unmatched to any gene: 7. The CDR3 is CATGTGGGHSPLHF. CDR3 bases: TGTGCCACCGGCACAGGGGGCGGTCATTCACCCCTCCACTTT.

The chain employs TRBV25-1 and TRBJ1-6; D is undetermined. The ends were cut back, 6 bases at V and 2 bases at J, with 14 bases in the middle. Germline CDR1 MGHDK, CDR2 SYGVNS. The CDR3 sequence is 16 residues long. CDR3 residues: CASRTSHLPYNSPLHF. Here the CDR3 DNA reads TGTGCCAGCAGGACATCGCATCTGCCCTATAATTCACCCCTCCACTTT.

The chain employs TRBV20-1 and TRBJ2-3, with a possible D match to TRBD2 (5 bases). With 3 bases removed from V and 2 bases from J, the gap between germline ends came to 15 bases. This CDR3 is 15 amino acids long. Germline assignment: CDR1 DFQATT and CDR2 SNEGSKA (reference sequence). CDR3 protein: CSASPGRTFTDTQYF. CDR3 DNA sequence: TGCAGTGCTAGCCCGGGCAGGACTTTCACAGATACGCAGTATTTT.

CDR3 bases: TGTGCCAGCAGCTTAGAGCCTAGCGAGACCTACAATGAGCAGTTCTTC. Translating gives CASSLEPSETYNEQFF. The rearrangement links TRBV7-2 to TRBJ2-1; TRBD2 might be the D (6 bases). There are 16 residues in the CDR3. V was pared by 1 base and J by 2 bases, with 12 bases between. Germline CDR1 SGHTA, CDR2 FQGNSA.

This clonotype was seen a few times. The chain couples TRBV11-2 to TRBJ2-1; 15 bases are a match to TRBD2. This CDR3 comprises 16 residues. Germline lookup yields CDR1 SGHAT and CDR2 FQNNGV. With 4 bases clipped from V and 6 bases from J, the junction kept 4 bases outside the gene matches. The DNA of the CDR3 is TGTGCCAGCAGCTCCCGGACTAGCGGGAGGGGCAATGAGCAGTTCTTC. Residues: CASSSRTSGRGNEQFF.

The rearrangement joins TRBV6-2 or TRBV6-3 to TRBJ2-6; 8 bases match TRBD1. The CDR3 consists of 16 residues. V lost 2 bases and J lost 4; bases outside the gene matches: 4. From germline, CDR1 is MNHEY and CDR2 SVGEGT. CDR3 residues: CASSYPTGAGANVLTF. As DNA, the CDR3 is TGTGCCAGCAGTTACCCGACAGGGGCCGGGGCCAACGTCCTGACTTTC.

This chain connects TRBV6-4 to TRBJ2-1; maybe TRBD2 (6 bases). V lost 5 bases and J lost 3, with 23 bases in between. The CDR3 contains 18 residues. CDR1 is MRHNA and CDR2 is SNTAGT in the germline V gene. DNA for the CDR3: TGTGCCAGCAGTCCCGCCGATCGTGCGGGGACCGTCTACAATGAGCAGTTCTTC. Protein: CASSPADRAGTVYNEQFF.

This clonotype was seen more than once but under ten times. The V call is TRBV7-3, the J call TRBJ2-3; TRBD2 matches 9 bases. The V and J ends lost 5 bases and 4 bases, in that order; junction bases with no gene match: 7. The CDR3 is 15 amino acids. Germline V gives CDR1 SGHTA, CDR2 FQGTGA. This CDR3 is CASSASSGIADTQYF. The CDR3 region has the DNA TGTGCCAGCAGCGCCTCTAGCGGGATCGCAGATACGCAGTATTTT.

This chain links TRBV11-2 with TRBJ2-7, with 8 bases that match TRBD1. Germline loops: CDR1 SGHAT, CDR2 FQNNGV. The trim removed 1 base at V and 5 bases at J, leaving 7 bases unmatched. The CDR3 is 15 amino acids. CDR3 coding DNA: TGTGCCAGCAGCTTAGGGATTTCAGGGGGCCACGAGCAGTACTTC. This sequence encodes CASSLGISGGHEQYF.

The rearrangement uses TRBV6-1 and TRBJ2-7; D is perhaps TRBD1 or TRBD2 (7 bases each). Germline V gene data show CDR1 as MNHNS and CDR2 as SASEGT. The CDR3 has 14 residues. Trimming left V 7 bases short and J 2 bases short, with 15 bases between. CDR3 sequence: CASMEQGGPYEQYV. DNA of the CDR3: TGTGCCAGCATGGAGCAGGGGGGGCCCTACGAGCAGTACGTC.

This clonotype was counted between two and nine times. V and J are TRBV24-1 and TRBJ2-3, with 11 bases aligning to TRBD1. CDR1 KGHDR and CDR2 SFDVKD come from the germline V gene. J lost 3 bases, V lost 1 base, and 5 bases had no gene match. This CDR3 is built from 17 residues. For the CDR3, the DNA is TGTGCCACCAGTGATTTCCCAGGGGACAGGGGGACAGATACGCAGTATTTT. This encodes CATSDFPGDRGTDTQYF.

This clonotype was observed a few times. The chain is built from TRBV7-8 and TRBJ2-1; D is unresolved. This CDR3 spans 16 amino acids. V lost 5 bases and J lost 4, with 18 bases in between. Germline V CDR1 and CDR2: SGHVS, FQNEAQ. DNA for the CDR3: TGTGCCAGCAGCCCGAACGGAGAAAAAATTTACAATGAGCAGTTCTTC. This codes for CASSPNGEKIYNEQFF.

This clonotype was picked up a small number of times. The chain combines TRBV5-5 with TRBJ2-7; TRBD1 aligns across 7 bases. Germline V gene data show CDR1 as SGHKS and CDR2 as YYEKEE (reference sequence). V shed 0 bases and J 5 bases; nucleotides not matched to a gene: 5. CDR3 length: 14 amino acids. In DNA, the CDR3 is TGTGCCAGCAGCTTGGGCAGGGGGTCGAACGAGCAGTACTTC. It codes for CASSLGRGSNEQYF.

For the CDR3, the DNA is TGTGCCAGCAGCCAAGAGGGTACCGGGACTGGGGCCAACGTCCTGACTTTC. Amino acid sequence: CASSQEGTGTGANVLTF. The gene calls are TRBV4-2 and TRBJ2-6; possible D gene TRBD2, 5 bases. This CDR3 is built from 17 residues. Per the germline V gene, CDR1 is LGHNA and CDR2 is YNFKEQ. Trimming cost V 0 bases and J 2 bases, with 11 bases left between them.

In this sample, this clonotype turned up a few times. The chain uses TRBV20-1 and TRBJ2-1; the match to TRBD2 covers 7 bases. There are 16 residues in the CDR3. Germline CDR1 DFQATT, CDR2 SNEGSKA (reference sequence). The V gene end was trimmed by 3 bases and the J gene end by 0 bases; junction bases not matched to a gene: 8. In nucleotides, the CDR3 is TGCAGTGCTAGCCCCCGGGGACTAAGCTCCTACAATGAGCAGTTCTTC. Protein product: CSASPRGLSSYNEQFF.

CDR3 DNA: TGTGCCAGCAGTTTTCCAGGACAGGCTCTTAACACCGGGGAGCTGTTTTTT. Encoded protein: CASSFPGQALNTGELFF. The J gene is TRBJ2-2, the V gene TRBV28, with TRBD1 matching over 7 bases. With V trimmed by 3 bases and J by 2 bases, 9 bases remained unmatched. CDR1 is MDHEN, CDR2 SYDVKM, per germline. CDR3 length equals 17 residues.

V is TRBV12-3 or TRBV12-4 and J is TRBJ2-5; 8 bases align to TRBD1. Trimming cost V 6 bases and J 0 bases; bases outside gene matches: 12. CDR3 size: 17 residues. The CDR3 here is CASSLPDRGLHQETQYF. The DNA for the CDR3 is TGTGCCAGCAGCCTGCCCGACAGGGGACTCCACCAAGAGACCCAGTACTTC.

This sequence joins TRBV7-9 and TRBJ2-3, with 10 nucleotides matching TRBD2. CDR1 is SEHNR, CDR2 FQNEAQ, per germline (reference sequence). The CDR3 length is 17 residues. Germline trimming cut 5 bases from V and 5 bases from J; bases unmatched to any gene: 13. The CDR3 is CASSPLGVAGGVDTQYF. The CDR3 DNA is TGTGCCAGCAGCCCCCTCGGGGTAGCGGGAGGAGTAGATACGCAGTATTTT.

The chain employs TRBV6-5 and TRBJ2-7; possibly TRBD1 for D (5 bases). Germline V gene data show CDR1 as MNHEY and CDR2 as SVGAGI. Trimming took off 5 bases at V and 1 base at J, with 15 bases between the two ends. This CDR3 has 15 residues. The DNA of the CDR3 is TGTGCCAGCAGTAACCCCCTGACAGATTCCTACGAGCAGTACGTC. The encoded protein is CASSNPLTDSYEQYV.

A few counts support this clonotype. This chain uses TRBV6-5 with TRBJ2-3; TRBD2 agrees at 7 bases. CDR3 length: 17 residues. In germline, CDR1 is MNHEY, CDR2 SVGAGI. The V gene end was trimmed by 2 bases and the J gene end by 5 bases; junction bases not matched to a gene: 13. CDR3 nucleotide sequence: TGTGCCAGCAGTTACACCCCACGAGCGGGAAGGGGAGATACGCAGTATTTT. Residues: CASSYTPRAGRGDTQYF.

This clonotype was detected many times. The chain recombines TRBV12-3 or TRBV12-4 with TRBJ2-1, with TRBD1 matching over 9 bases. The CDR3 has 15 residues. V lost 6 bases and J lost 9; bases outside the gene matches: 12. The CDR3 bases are TGTGCCAGCAGGTCGGGACAGGGTAGCGAGGGTGAGCAGTTCTTC. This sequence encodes CASRSGQGSEGEQFF.

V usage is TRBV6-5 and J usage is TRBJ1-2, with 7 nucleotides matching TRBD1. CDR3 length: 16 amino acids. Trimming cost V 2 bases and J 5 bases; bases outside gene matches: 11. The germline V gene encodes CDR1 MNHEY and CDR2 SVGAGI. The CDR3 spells CASSYHTRQGQYGYTF. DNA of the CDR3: TGTGCCAGCAGTTACCACACGAGACAGGGACAATATGGCTACACCTTC.

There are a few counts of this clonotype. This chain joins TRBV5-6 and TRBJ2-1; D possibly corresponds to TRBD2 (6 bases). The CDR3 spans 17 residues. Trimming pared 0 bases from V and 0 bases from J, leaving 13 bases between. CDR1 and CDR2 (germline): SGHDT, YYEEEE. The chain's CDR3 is CASSLVPSVNSYNEQFF. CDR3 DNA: TGTGCCAGCAGCTTGGTCCCTAGCGTGAACTCCTACAATGAGCAGTTCTTC.

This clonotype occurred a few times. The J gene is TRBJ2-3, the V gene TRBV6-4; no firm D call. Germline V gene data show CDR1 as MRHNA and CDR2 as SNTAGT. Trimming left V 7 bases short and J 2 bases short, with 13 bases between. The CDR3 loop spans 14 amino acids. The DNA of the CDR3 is TGTGCCAGCAAATTCAACGCCGACACAGATACGCAGTATTTT. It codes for CASKFNADTDTQYF.

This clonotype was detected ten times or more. The CDR3 DNA reads TGCGCCAGCAGTCCCTCTGGGACAGGAGGCACTGAAGCTTTCTTT. This gives the protein CASSPSGTGGTEAFF. J is TRBJ1-1 and V is TRBV5-1, with TRBD1 matching 8 bases. The trim removed 5 bases at V and 4 bases at J, leaving 10 bases unmatched. The CDR3 contains 15 residues. Germline V CDR1 and CDR2: SGHRS, YFSETQ.

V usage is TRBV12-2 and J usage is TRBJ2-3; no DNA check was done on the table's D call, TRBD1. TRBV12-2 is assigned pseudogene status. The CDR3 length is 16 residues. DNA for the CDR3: TGTGCAAGTCGCTTAGCGTCGGGGGCCCACACAGATACGCAGTATTTT. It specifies CASRLASGAHTDTQYF.

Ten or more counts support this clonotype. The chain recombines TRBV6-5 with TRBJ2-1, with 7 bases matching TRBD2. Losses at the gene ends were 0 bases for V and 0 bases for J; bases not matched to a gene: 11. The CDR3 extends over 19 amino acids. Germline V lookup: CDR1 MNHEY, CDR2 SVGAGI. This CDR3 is CASSYSRHPGGSSYNEQFF. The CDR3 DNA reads TGTGCCAGCAGTTACTCGAGGCATCCGGGGGGTAGCTCCTACAATGAGCAGTTCTTC.